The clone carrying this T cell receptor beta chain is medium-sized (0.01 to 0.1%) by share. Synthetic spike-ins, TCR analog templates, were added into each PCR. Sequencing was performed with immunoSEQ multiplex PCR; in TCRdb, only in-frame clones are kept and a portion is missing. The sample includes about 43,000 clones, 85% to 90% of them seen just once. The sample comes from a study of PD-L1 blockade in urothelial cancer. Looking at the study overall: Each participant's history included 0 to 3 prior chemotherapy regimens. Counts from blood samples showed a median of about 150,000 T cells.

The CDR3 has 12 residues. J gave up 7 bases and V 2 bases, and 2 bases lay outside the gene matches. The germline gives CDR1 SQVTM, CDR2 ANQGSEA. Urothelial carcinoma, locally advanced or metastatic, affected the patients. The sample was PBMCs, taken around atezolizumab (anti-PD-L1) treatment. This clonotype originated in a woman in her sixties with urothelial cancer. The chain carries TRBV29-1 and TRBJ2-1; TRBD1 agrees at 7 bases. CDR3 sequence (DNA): TGCAGCGTTGAAAGGGGGCGTAATGAGCAGTTCTTC. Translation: CSVERGRNEQFF.